These T cell receptor beta chains were read from a single sample in a study of technical replicates of blood from a handful of donors. The data were produced by immunoSEQ multiplex PCR, yet TCRdb's version contains in-frame clones alone and is incomplete. The table lists nearly 80,000 clones, over 90% of them singletons. Sequencing input: T cells isolated from PBMCs. Receptor source: a human donor in good health. The CDR3 runs from the conserved cysteine through the conserved F or W. Clone sizes are given selectively: once, few, many, or a class where the clone is expanded.

clone_size,j_call,v_call,cdr3_aa
NA,TRBJ1-1,TRBV2,CASNSDTNTEAFF
once,TRBJ2-7,TRBV7-9,CASSHTDRAYEQYF
NA,TRBJ2-1,TRBV7-9,CASTLFYRVSSYNEQFF
NA,TRBJ2-1,TRBV4-1,CASSLGTEQFF
NA,TRBJ1-1,TRBV18,CASSPYEGRGTEAFF
NA,TRBJ1-5,TRBV6-5,CASREQGVGDPQHF
NA,TRBJ2-7,TRBV27,CASSLLGATYEQYF
once,TRBJ2-1,TRBV9,CASSASGTGAYNEQFF
NA,TRBJ1-4,TRBV9,CASSFGQPATNEKLFF
NA,TRBJ2-4,TRBV7-9,CASSLVSAGKNIQYF
NA,TRBJ2-7,TRBV11-2,CASSSPGGLWYEQYF
NA,TRBJ1-2,TRBV9,CASSGGDGYGYTF
NA,TRBJ2-5,TRBV9,CASSVEGGRETQYF
NA,TRBJ1-5,TRBV19,CASMDRGHDQPQHF
NA,TRBJ1-1,TRBV7-3,CASSSPGTVNTEAFF
NA,TRBJ1-2,TRBV7-9,CASSLGTGGHLYGYTF
NA,TRBJ2-7,TRBV2,CASNFGRGSYEQYF
NA,TRBJ2-3,TRBV2,CASSDLAVRGVGTDTQYF
NA,TRBJ2-2,TRBV7-9,CASSLVQGSGELFF
NA,TRBJ2-7,TRBV9,CASSVAAGATSEQYF
once,TRBJ1-1,TRBV27,CASSLTPDIGEAFF
NA,TRBJ2-3,TRBV7-9,CASSSTIAGVADTQYF
NA,TRBJ2-7,TRBV27,CASSLRTSGTFSYEQYF
few,TRBJ1-1,TRBV5-4,CASSLTGDTEAFF
NA,TRBJ2-2,TRBV29-1,CSETNRVGGELFF
NA,TRBJ2-1,TRBV28,CASSEVTRLAGGSTYNEQFF
NA,TRBJ1-2,TRBV11-3,CASSLTGGWGYTF
NA,TRBJ2-7,TRBV5-1,CASSLEAGDYEQYF
NA,TRBJ1-1,TRBV19,CASTRLIFVSTEAFF
once,TRBJ1-1,TRBV7-2,CASSLSGSGTEAFF
NA,TRBJ1-5,TRBV2,CASSPRRGQPQHF
NA,TRBJ1-2,TRBV7-2,CASSSPVGTNNTF
NA,TRBJ2-7,TRBV9,CASSVGGVGWVYEQYF
NA,TRBJ2-2,TRBV2,CASSEATFRLFF
once,TRBJ1-1,TRBV27,CASSFSTGSTEAFF
NA,TRBJ2-5,TRBV7-2,CVSSPPTSGYLETQYF
NA,TRBJ1-5,TRBV29-1,CSVSGVNQPQHF
NA,TRBJ2-7,TRBV27,CASRVIGKGQGTYEQYF
NA,TRBJ2-7,TRBV18,CASSLGTISPLYEQYF
NA,TRBJ2-3,TRBV15,CATSARLAGTDTQYF
once,TRBJ2-1,TRBV4-1,CASSHQLAGVNEQFF
NA,TRBJ2-3,TRBV15,CATSAGDGYVQYF
NA,TRBJ2-2,TRBV6-1,CASRGGRYTGELFF
once,TRBJ2-7,TRBV6-5,CASSYGTGGSYEQYF
once,TRBJ2-3,TRBV27,CASSPGTGGSDTQYF
NA,TRBJ2-5,TRBV5-4,CASSENLAGVETQYF
NA,TRBJ2-1,TRBV11-1,CASSPTSVEQFF
NA,TRBJ2-1,TRBV28,CASSSLPGGPNEQFF
NA,TRBJ2-3,TRBV13,CASSPPVYTQYF
NA,TRBJ1-1,TRBV27,CASSLAGREAFF
NA,TRBJ1-1,TRBV19,CASSMGGQGLTEAFF
NA,TRBJ2-7,TRBV7-6,CASSHDRDHEQYF
NA,TRBJ1-3,TRBV5-6,CASSFSSGNTIYF
few,TRBJ1-1,TRBV19,CASSSQTYTEAFF